What follows are 32 T cell receptor beta chains derived from one specimen sequenced in a study of T cells in Graves' hyperthyroidism and ophthalmopathy. From RNA transcripts, TCR beta CDR3 regions were amplified. The study used the HTBI primer set for a first-round RT-PCR of the TCR CDR3. Each CDR3 protein is one row after TCRdb ran MiXCR on the multiplex PCR reads. Altogether about 640,000 distinct CDR3 sequences are present, 45% being singletons, with the ten largest covering approximately 7.2%. The material sequenced was peripheral blood or thyroid tissue (not recorded which). The receptor source for this set is an adult man with Graves' disease, either hyperthyroidism or ophthalmopathy (not recorded which).

The CDR3 region is CASSSSSGGYYEQYF. For the CDR3, the DNA is TGTGCCAGTAGTAGCTCTAGCGGGGGTTACTACGAGCAGTACTTC. This chain links TRBV19 with TRBJ2-7; TRBD2 aligns across 10 bases. CDR1 and CDR2 (germline): LNHDA, SQIVND (reference sequence). The junction had 6 bases not matched to a gene; V was cut back by 4 bases and J by 3 bases. This CDR3 comprises 15 residues.

The chain recombines TRBV2 with TRBJ1-1; D unresolved. Trimming shortened V by 4 bases and J by 4 bases, and 7 bases separated the two germline ends. The CDR3 has 12 amino acids. Per germline, CDR1 SNHLY and CDR2 FYNNEI. The CDR3 DNA follows: TGTGCCAGCAGTGGGGAGGGCACTGAAGCTTTCTTT. Translated, it gives CASSGEGTEAFF.

V and J are TRBV7-9 and TRBJ1-1; D is ambiguous. Trimming removed 3 bases at V and 2 bases at J, with 13 bases between. From germline, CDR1 is SEHNR and CDR2 FQNEAQ (reference sequence). This CDR3 spans 15 amino acids. CDR3 bases: TGTGCCAGCAGCTTCTCTCGCGGTGACAACACTGAAGCTTTCTTT. Translated, it gives CASSFSRGDNTEAFF.

The CDR3 protein is CASSANPGQGIMNTEAFF. In DNA form, the CDR3 reads TGTGCCAGCAGCGCCAACCCGGGACAGGGGATCATGAACACTGAAGCTTTCTTT. The chain recombines TRBV2 with TRBJ1-1, with TRBD1 identical over 10 bases. CDR1 and CDR2 from the germline V gene are SNHLY and FYNNEI. Unmatched junction bases numbered 13, after V lost 6 bases and J lost 0 bases. This CDR3 region has 18 residues. Supplemented by reference TRBV2 and TRBJ1-1, the full variable domain reads EPEVTQTPSHQVTQMGQEVILRCVPISNHLYFYWYRQILGQKVEFLVSFYNNEISEKSEIFDDQFSVERPDGSNFTLKIRSTKLEDSAMYFCASSANPGQGIMNTEAFFGQGTRLTVV.

In its sample, this clonotype was seen a few times. V and J are TRBV9 and TRBJ2-2, with a tentative D call TRBD1 (5 bases). Trimming removed 0 bases at V and 4 bases at J, with 13 bases between. CDR3 size: 16 residues. Germline loops: CDR1 SGDLS, CDR2 YYNGEE. The CDR3 loop is CASSVGGRTGTGELFF. Written as DNA, the CDR3 is TGTGCCAGCAGCGTAGGGGGCAGGACGGGCACCGGGGAGCTGTTTTTT.

The chain employs TRBV10-1 and TRBJ2-5, with 7 bases that match TRBD2. The tail of the sequence fits TRBJ2-7 better, so the J call may be wrong. The CDR3 has 14 residues. Germline V lookup: CDR1 WNHNN, CDR2 SYGVQD (reference sequence). In DNA form, the CDR3 reads TGCGCCAGCCCTCGGGCCGGGACTAACTACGAGCAGTACTTC. Protein product: CASPRAGTNYEQYF.

The CDR3, as DNA: TGTGCCACCGAAATTTCAGGGGGCGCAGATGGCTACACCTTC. This codes for CATEISGGADGYTF. The rearrangement links TRBV19 to TRBJ1-2; 8 positions agree with TRBD1. The trim removed 10 bases at V and 6 bases at J, leaving 13 bases unmatched. CDR1 LNHDA and CDR2 SQIVND come from the germline V gene (reference sequence). This CDR3 is 14 amino acids long.

The V call is TRBV5-6, the J call TRBJ1-2; tentatively, D is TRBD1 (6 bases). Trimming took off 3 bases at V and 8 bases at J, with 14 bases between the two ends. The CDR3 runs 13 residues. Germline CDR1 is SGHDT and CDR2 is YYEEEE. CDR3 residues: CASSYTTGRGYTF. In DNA, the CDR3 is TGTGCCAGCAGCTATACCACAGGGCGCGGCTACACCTTC. Filled out from reference TRBV5-6 and TRBJ1-2, the complete variable domain reads DAGVTQSPTHLIKTRGQQVTLRCSPKSGHDTVSWYQQALGQGPQFIFQYYEEEERQRGNFPDRFSGHQFPNYSSELNVNALLLGDSALYLCASSYTTGRGYTFGSGTRLTVV.

The genes are TRBV24-1 and TRBJ1-5, with D perhaps TRBD1 (5 bases). V lost 11 bases and J lost 4, with 20 bases in between. This CDR3 comprises 15 residues. The V gene's germline CDR1 is KGHDR and CDR2 SFDVKD. CDR3 protein: CASSNGRGRNQPQHF. The DNA of the CDR3 is TGTGCCAGTAGTAACGGGCGGGGGAGAAATCAGCCCCAGCATTTT.

This clonotype was picked up many times. The V gene is TRBV7-8, the J gene TRBJ1-3; D possibly corresponds to TRBD1 (6 bases). The CDR3 is made up of 14 amino acids. V was pared by 5 bases and J by 0 bases, with 8 bases between. CDR1 is SGHVS, CDR2 FQNEAQ, per germline. The CDR3 nucleotides read TGTGCCAGCAGCGTACAGGGCTCTGGAAACACCATATATTTT. As protein: CASSVQGSGNTIYF.

The J gene is TRBJ2-7, the V gene TRBV11-1, with 11 bases fitting TRBD1. The V gene end was trimmed by 6 bases and the J gene end by 5 bases; junction bases not matched to a gene: 6. Germline V gene data show CDR1 as SGHAT and CDR2 as FQDESV (reference sequence). The CDR3 runs to 14 residues. For the CDR3, the DNA is TGTGCCAGCAGGGGAGGACAGGGGGCCGACGAGCAGTACTTC. Translated, it gives CASRGGQGADEQYF.

The chain uses TRBV5-8 and TRBJ1-1; 9 nucleotides match TRBD1. Per the germline V gene, CDR1 is SGHTS and CDR2 is YDEGEE. The CDR3 contains 16 residues. J was trimmed by 0 bases and V by 4 bases; bases with no gene match: 7. The CDR3 spells CASSAAGQGMNTEAFF. As DNA, the CDR3 is TGTGCCAGCAGCGCCGCGGGACAGGGCATGAACACTGAAGCTTTCTTT.

The V call is TRBV7-2, the J call TRBJ1-6; D possibly corresponds to TRBD1 (6 bases). The V and J ends lost 5 bases and 7 bases respectively, with 9 bases between them. The CDR3 runs 13 residues. The germline V gene encodes CDR1 SGHTA and CDR2 FQGNSA. CDR3 in DNA: TGTGCCAGCAGCAACAGGGACAATTCACCCCTCCACTTT. Translation gives CASSNRDNSPLHF.

This clonotype was detected many times. V usage is TRBV6-1 and J usage is TRBJ2-2, with D possibly matching TRBD1 (5 bases). Germline V CDR1 and CDR2: MNHNS, SASEGT. With 9 bases removed from V and 4 bases from J, the gap between germline ends came to 6 bases. CDR3 length: 11 residues. In DNA form, the CDR3 reads TGTGCCAGTAGGGGCACCGGGGAGCTGTTTTTT. As protein: CASRGTGELFF.

Concerning this clonotype: A single base separates this from a much larger clone, so it may be a read error. This rearrangement joins TRBV15 to TRBJ2-5, with 7 bases aligning to TRBD1. The CDR3 is 13 amino acids. V shed 3 bases and J 5 bases; nucleotides not matched to a gene: 3. CDR1 LNHNV and CDR2 YYDKDF come from the germline V gene (reference sequence). CDR3 DNA sequence: TGTGCCACCAGCAGGGGACAGCGGGAGACCCAGTACTTC. Translating it yields CATSRGQRETQYF.

This chain links TRBV5-1 with TRBJ1-6, with 7 bases lining up with TRBD1. With V trimmed by 4 bases and J by 8 bases, 9 bases remained unmatched. CDR1 is SGHRS, CDR2 YFSETQ, per germline. The CDR3 covers 15 residues. CDR3 in amino acids: CASSPETGTYSPLHF. DNA of the CDR3: TGCGCCAGCAGCCCGGAGACAGGGACGTATTCACCCCTCCACTTT. The whole variable domain, filled in from reference TRBV5-1 and TRBJ1-6, reads KAGVTQTPRYLIKTRGQQVTLSCSPISGHRSVSWYQQTPGQGLQFLFEYFSETQRNKGNFPGRFSGRQFSNSRSEMNVSTLELGDSALYLCASSPETGTYSPLHFGNGTRLTVT.

The chain links TRBV29-1 to TRBJ1-2, with a weak D call TRBD1 (6 bases). This CDR3 contains 11 residues. V was trimmed by 7 bases and J by 4 bases, leaving 10 bases between them. Per germline, CDR1 SQVTM and CDR2 ANQGSEA. Written as DNA, the CDR3 is TGCAGCGGGGACATCCTCTATGGCTACACCTTC. It translates to CSGDILYGYTF.

As regards this clonotype: A much larger clonotype is one base distant, so this may be a read error. The chain carries TRBV12-3 or TRBV12-4 and TRBJ1-2; D not resolved. This CDR3 spans 13 amino acids. The CDR3 loop is CVSSPGVNYGYTF. As DNA, the CDR3 is TGTGTCAGCAGTCCCGGGGTTAACTATGGCTACACCTTC.

Ten or more counts support this clonotype. This chain uses TRBV7-8 with TRBJ1-5; 8 bases are shared with TRBD1. CDR3 length: 15 residues. V gave up 5 bases and J gave up 6 bases; unmatched junction bases: 9. Germline CDR1 SGHVS, CDR2 FQNEAQ. In nucleotides, the CDR3 is TGTGCCAGCAGCGCGGGACAGGTCTTAAGTCAGCCCCAGCATTTT. Its protein is CASSAGQVLSQPQHF.

In its sample, this clonotype was seen a few times. The chain recombines TRBV2 with TRBJ2-2; TRBD2 aligns across 10 bases. CDR1 is SNHLY, CDR2 FYNNEI, per germline. This CDR3 contains 15 residues. V was pared by 7 bases and J by 1 base, with 3 bases of the junction left unmatched. The CDR3 sequence is CASKKREGNTGELFF. CDR3 bases: TGTGCCAGCAAAAAGCGGGAGGGGAACACCGGGGAGCTGTTTTTT. The complete variable domain, with remaining parts taken from reference TRBV2 and TRBJ2-2, reads EPEVTQTPSHQVTQMGQEVILRCVPISNHLYFYWYRQILGQKVEFLVSFYNNEISEKSEIFDDQFSVERPDGSNFTLKIRSTKLEDSAMYFCASKKREGNTGELFFGEGSRLTVL.

A word on this clonotype: Since no conserved phenylalanine or tryptophan closes the CDR3, a read error is the likely cause. The DNA is omitted, as the CDR3 cannot be located on it reliably, and the CDR3 follows TCRdb's listing. The V call is TRBV6-4, the J call TRBJ1-1; TRBD1, as called in the table, went unchecked against the DNA. Germline values: CDR1 MRHNA, CDR2 SNTAGT. The CDR3 has 8 residues if both end residues are counted. The CDR3 sequence: CASSDPGT.

This clonotype was seen more than once but under ten times. The chain combines TRBV20-1 with TRBJ2-2, with unresolved D. The germline V gene has CDR1 DFQATT and CDR2 SNEGSKA (reference sequence). V was shortened by 3 bases and J by 0 bases, with 8 bases between the two germline ends. CDR3 length: 14 residues. The CDR3 loop reads CSASDTSNTGELFF. DNA of the CDR3: TGCAGTGCTAGTGATACATCGAACACCGGGGAGCTGTTTTTT.

This clonotype showed up just once. This chain links TRBV10-3 with TRBJ1-5, with 8 bases fitting TRBD1. The length of the CDR3 is 13 residues. From germline, CDR1 is ENHRY and CDR2 SYGVKD. DNA for the CDR3: TGTGCTGTGGACAGGGTGGGCAATCAGCCCCAGCATTTT. Encoded protein: CAVDRVGNQPQHF.

This clonotype has at least ten counts. The chain carries TRBV24-1 and TRBJ2-7, with 7 bases that match TRBD2. This CDR3 has 13 amino acids. Germline V gives CDR1 KGHDR, CDR2 SFDVKD. The junction had 3 bases not matched to a gene; V was cut back by 7 bases and J by 1 base. CDR3 in DNA: TGTGCCACCAGCCCCGGGGGGTCCTACGAGCAGTACTTC. It translates to CATSPGGSYEQYF.

Concerning this clonotype: Since no conserved phenylalanine or tryptophan closes the CDR3, a read error is the likely cause. The DNA is omitted, as the CDR3 cannot be located on it reliably, and the CDR3 follows TCRdb's listing. V and J are TRBV29-1 and TRBJ1-1; the table's D call, TRBD1, has no DNA check behind it. The CDR3 comprises 9 residues, both ends counted. Per the germline V gene, CDR1 is SQVTM and CDR2 is ANQGSEA. CDR3 sequence: CSVEVGGRG.

This clonotype was seen a few times. The chain employs TRBV9 and TRBJ2-5; possibly TRBD1 or TRBD2 for D (7 bases each). Germline V gene lookup returns CDR1 SGDLS and CDR2 YYNGEE. The CDR3 extends over 16 amino acids. Trimming removed 5 bases at V and 5 bases at J, with 22 bases between. Here the CDR3 DNA reads TGTGCCAGCAGTTTATTTTTCAGGGGGGGATGGGAGACCCAGTACTTC. The encoded protein is CASSLFFRGGWETQYF.

The chain employs TRBV24-1 and TRBJ2-5; tentatively, D is TRBD2 (7 bases). The CDR3 runs to 14 residues. V lost 5 bases and J lost 5, with 14 bases in between. The germline CDR1 and CDR2 sequences are KGHDR and SFDVKD. The CDR3: CATSARGGAETQYF. The CDR3 DNA sequence: TGTGCCACCAGTGCTAGGGGGGGGGCGGAGACCCAGTACTTC.

The rearrangement uses TRBV4-1 and TRBJ1-4; maybe TRBD1 (5 bases). The CDR3 totals 13 residues. V was pared by 6 bases and J by 8 bases, with 13 bases between. Germline CDR1 and CDR2: MGHRA and YSYEKL. CDR3 bases: TGCGCCAGCAGTGTACTCCCAGGGGAAAAACTGTTTTTT. This gives the protein CASSVLPGEKLFF.

The table lists this clonotype with a few counts. V usage is TRBV20-1 and J usage is TRBJ1-1, with 8 bases that match TRBD1. Germline assignment: CDR1 DFQATT and CDR2 SNEGSKA (reference sequence). V shed 6 bases and J 3 bases; nucleotides not matched to a gene: 9. The CDR3 is 14 amino acids. The CDR3 is CSATKTGEYTEAFF. In nucleotides, the CDR3 is TGCAGTGCCACCAAGACAGGGGAGTACACTGAAGCTTTCTTT.

The chain couples TRBV25-1 to TRBJ2-7, with 9 positions matching TRBD1. CDR3 length equals 15 residues. V dropped 5 bases and J dropped 6; count of bases not matched to a gene: 11. The germline V gene encodes CDR1 MGHDK and CDR2 SYGVNS. Written as DNA, the CDR3 is TGTGCCAGCAGTCGACCTGGACAGGGGTCGGGCGAGCAGTACTTC. This translates into CASSRPGQGSGEQYF.

This clonotype turned up a few times. J is TRBJ1-1 and V is TRBV12-3 or TRBV12-4, with D unclear. Trimming pared 0 bases from V and 11 bases from J, leaving 7 bases between. The CDR3 is 11 residues long. CDR3 sequence: CASSLARIAFF. Here the CDR3 DNA reads TGTGCCAGCAGTTTAGCGCGCATTGCTTTCTTT.

The genes are TRBV12-3 or TRBV12-4 and TRBJ1-6; the D is unclear. The V gene lost 2 bases and the J gene lost 8 bases, with 13 bases spanning the gap. CDR3 length: 15 amino acids. The CDR3 is CASSLQLSRDSPLHF. The CDR3 DNA reads as TGTGCCAGCAGTTTACAGCTTTCAAGAGATTCACCCCTCCACTTT.